Below, 32 T cell receptor beta chains from the same sample are listed, as sequenced in a study of blood T cell repertoires in COVID-19. Clones were sequenced by immunoSEQ multiplex PCR, and TCRdb holds only the in-frame ones, with some missing. This sample carries around 450,000 clones, about 92% of them seen once, and the ten largest clones take roughly 0.66%. Sequencing was carried out using PBMCs or T cells enriched from blood (not recorded which). The receptors were sampled from a young man who had recovered from COVID-19.

The V gene is TRBV27, the J gene TRBJ1-5, with a possible D match to TRBD1 (5 bases). Trimming shortened V by 5 bases and J by 4 bases, and 15 bases separated the two germline ends. The CDR3 covers 15 residues. The germline CDR1 and CDR2 sequences are MNHEY and SMNVEV (reference sequence). CDR3 nucleotide sequence: TGTGCCAGCAGTGCCTTACAGGTCGGGAATCAGCCCCAGCATTTT. Protein: CASSALQVGNQPQHF.

The chain uses TRBV6-5 and TRBJ1-3; no reliable D call. The CDR3 runs 15 residues. CDR1 and CDR2 (germline): MNHEY, SVGAGI. V dropped 0 bases and J dropped 2 bases, with 8 bases sitting between them. This chain's CDR3 is CASSYSRGTGNTIYF. CDR3 bases: TGTGCCAGCAGTTACTCGAGAGGCACTGGAAACACCATATATTTT.

This chain uses TRBV19 with TRBJ1-5; 7 bases fit TRBD1. From germline, CDR1 is LNHDA and CDR2 SQIVND (reference sequence). V lost 4 bases to trimming and J lost 7 bases; unmatched junction nucleotides: 10. The CDR3 spans 15 residues. The CDR3, as DNA: TGTGCCAGTAGTACTATGACAGGGTATGGCCAGCCCCAGCATTTT. Protein product: CASSTMTGYGQPQHF.

The J gene is TRBJ2-1, the V gene TRBV7-9; 10 nucleotides align to TRBD2. The V gene end was trimmed by 3 bases and the J gene end by 9 bases; junction bases not matched to a gene: 5. This CDR3 region has 14 residues. Germline CDR1 reads SEHNR; CDR2 reads FQNEAQ (reference sequence). CDR3 sequence reads: CASSFIAGGPEQFF. Written as DNA, the CDR3 is TGTGCCAGCAGCTTTATAGCGGGGGGCCCTGAGCAGTTCTTC.

The V and J genes are TRBV9 and TRBJ2-7; TRBD2 might be the D (5 bases). Germline CDR1 reads SGDLS; CDR2 reads YYNGEE. Trimming removed 0 bases from V and 1 base from J, with 8 bases in between. The CDR3 spans 14 residues. CDR3 nucleotides: TGTGCCAGCAGCGTAGTAGACTATTCCTACGAGCAGTACTTC. Protein sequence: CASSVVDYSYEQYF.

This rearrangement joins TRBV9 to TRBJ1-6, with D unresolved. The CDR3 consists of 16 residues. Trimming pared 0 bases from V and 4 bases from J, leaving 11 bases between. The V gene's germline CDR1 is SGDLS and CDR2 YYNGEE. CDR3 in amino acids: CASSVAPIEYNSPLHF. The CDR3 region has the DNA TGTGCCAGCAGCGTAGCACCAATAGAATATAATTCACCCCTCCACTTT.

The V and J genes are TRBV11-2 and TRBJ1-2; 7 nucleotides match TRBD1. The CDR3 spans 14 residues. Germline V lookup: CDR1 SGHAT, CDR2 FQNNGV. J gave up 3 bases and V 2 bases, and 3 bases lay outside the gene matches. CDR3 DNA: TGTGCCAGCAGCTTACGGAGGGGGCACTATGGCTACACCTTC. This codes for CASSLRRGHYGYTF.

The rearrangement links TRBV28 to TRBJ2-7; possibly TRBD2 for D (6 bases). The V end was cut by 6 bases, the J end by 1 base, with 16 bases between. CDR3 length: 15 residues. Germline assignment: CDR1 MDHEN and CDR2 SYDVKM. The chain's CDR3 is CASSRGLATSYEQYF. The CDR3 region has the DNA TGTGCCAGCAGCCGGGGGTTGGCTACTTCCTACGAGCAGTACTTC. The full variable domain, with the rest looked up from reference TRBV28 and TRBJ2-7, is DVKVTQSSRYLVKRTGEKVFLECVQDMDHENMFWYRQDPGLGLRLIYFSYDVKMKEKGDIPEGYSVSREKKERFSLILESASTNQTSMYLCASSRGLATSYEQYFGPGTRLTVT.

The genes are TRBV10-3 and TRBJ2-1; a weak D match, TRBD2 (6 bases). This CDR3 is built from 15 residues. Trimming stripped 4 bases from V and 8 bases from J, with 18 bases between. Looked up from germline, CDR1 is ENHRY and CDR2 is SYGVKD. CDR3 coding DNA: TGTGCCATCAGTGTCCGGGACTTAGCGAACGATGAGCAGTTCTTC. Protein product: CAISVRDLANDEQFF.

V is TRBV7-9 and J is TRBJ1-4, with 12 positions matching TRBD1. V shed 5 bases, J shed 8 bases, and the junction held 9 bases outside the gene matches. Germline V gene sequence: CDR1 SEHNR, CDR2 FQNEAQ (reference sequence). The CDR3 consists of 16 residues. CDR3 residues: CASSRFWDRGQEKLFF. The CDR3 DNA reads as TGTGCCAGCAGCCGATTCTGGGACAGGGGGCAAGAAAAACTGTTTTTT.

This chain uses TRBV6-5 with TRBJ2-1, with a tentative D call TRBD2 (6 bases). Trimming cost V 8 bases and J 4 bases, with 18 bases left between them. CDR3 length: 15 amino acids. Germline loops: CDR1 MNHEY, CDR2 SVGAGI. In nucleotides, the CDR3 is TGTGCCAGCGGGGTCGGGCGGGGAACGTACAATGAGCAGTTCTTC. Protein product: CASGVGRGTYNEQFF.

The J gene is TRBJ1-1, the V gene TRBV18, with D tentatively TRBD1 (5 bases). V lost 5 bases to trimming and J lost 8 bases, with 12 bases between them. The length of the CDR3 is 12 residues. Germline V CDR1 and CDR2: KGHSH, LQKENI. In DNA form, the CDR3 reads TGTGCCAGCTCAGAAATGACAGTCGAAGCTTTCTTT. It specifies CASSEMTVEAFF.

This sequence joins TRBV2 and TRBJ1-1; D is perhaps TRBD1 (5 bases). This CDR3 is 13 amino acids long. Germline assignment: CDR1 SNHLY and CDR2 FYNNEI. The V and J ends lost 3 bases and 1 base respectively, with 6 bases between them. For the CDR3, the DNA is TGTGCCAGCAGTGATGGGGCGAACACTGAAGCTTTCTTT. This encodes CASSDGANTEAFF.

The CDR3 region is CASSVGLGSEAFF. CDR3 nucleotide sequence: TGTGCCAGCAGTGTGGGACTAGGGTCTGAAGCTTTCTTT. The J gene is TRBJ1-1, the V gene TRBV2; possible D gene TRBD1, 5 bases. The germline V gene has CDR1 SNHLY and CDR2 FYNNEI. The CDR3 consists of 13 residues. Deletions cut 4 bases from V and 6 bases from J, with 12 bases between.

The table lists this clone with a count of one. The chain couples TRBV2 to TRBJ1-4; D is perhaps TRBD1 (6 bases). The germline V gene encodes CDR1 SNHLY and CDR2 FYNNEI. Trimming cost V 4 bases and J 5 bases, with 14 bases left between them. The CDR3 loop spans 15 amino acids. The chain's CDR3 is CASSATQGYNEKLFF. For the CDR3, the DNA is TGTGCCAGCAGTGCAACACAGGGATACAATGAAAAACTGTTTTTT.

The chain links TRBV9 to TRBJ1-2; 7 bases agree with TRBD1. This CDR3 has 15 amino acids. With V trimmed by 4 bases and J by 8 bases, 14 bases remained unmatched. Germline lookup yields CDR1 SGDLS and CDR2 YYNGEE. DNA of the CDR3: TGTGCCAGCAGCCCGACAGGGATCGTTGCATTAGGCTACACCTTC. This sequence encodes CASSPTGIVALGYTF.

The rearrangement uses TRBV11-2 and TRBJ1-5; D is uncertain. The CDR3 spans 14 residues. The V end was cut by 2 bases, the J end by 7 bases, with 12 bases between. Germline V gene sequence: CDR1 SGHAT, CDR2 FQNNGV. CDR3 nucleotide sequence: TGTGCCAGCAGCTTAACTCGGTCCGCCCAGCCCCAGCATTTT. This codes for CASSLTRSAQPQHF.

The chain has TRBV5-4 and TRBJ2-5; possible D gene TRBD2, 5 bases. CDR3 length: 14 residues. Between the trimmed V and J ends, which lost 2 bases and 5 bases, there was a span of 13 bases. Germline CDR1 reads SGHNT; CDR2 reads YYREEE (reference sequence). In nucleotides, the CDR3 is TGTGCCAGCAGCTTAGCGGCCACACGCGAGACCCAGTACTTC. Translation gives CASSLAATRETQYF.

This clone has only one observation. The CDR3 here is CASSESPSGAGPRGYTF. DNA for the CDR3: TGTGCCAGCAGTGAATCCCCCAGCGGGGCAGGGCCAAGGGGCTACACCTTC. The gene calls are TRBV2 and TRBJ1-2, with a tentative D call TRBD1 (5 bases). Trimming took 2 bases from V and 8 from J, leaving 24 bases between them. Per the germline V gene, CDR1 is SNHLY and CDR2 is FYNNEI. The CDR3 has 17 residues. Looking up the rest from reference TRBV2 and TRBJ1-2 gives the full variable domain: EPEVTQTPSHQVTQMGQEVILRCVPISNHLYFYWYRQILGQKVEFLVSFYNNEISEKSEIFDDQFSVERPDGSNFTLKIRSTKLEDSAMYFCASSESPSGAGPRGYTFGSGTRLTVV.

In its sample, this clone was seen once. J is TRBJ1-1 and V is TRBV5-4; D is perhaps TRBD1 (5 bases). V lost 0 bases and J lost 6, with 15 bases in between. Germline loops: CDR1 SGHNT, CDR2 YYREEE (reference sequence). CDR3 length: 15 residues. The CDR3 spells CASSLGSGGVAEAFF. CDR3 in DNA: TGTGCCAGCAGCTTGGGTTCTGGGGGGGTCGCTGAAGCTTTCTTT.

This clone has just a few counts. The chain carries TRBV6-2 or TRBV6-3 and TRBJ1-1; D is perhaps TRBD1 (6 bases). The V and J ends lost 6 bases and 1 base respectively, with 18 bases between them. Germline V CDR1 and CDR2: MNHEY, SVGEGT. This CDR3 has 16 amino acids. CDR3 nucleotides: TGTGCCAGCAGCCGCGCCGACAGGTTGGCGAACACTGAAGCTTTCTTT. Protein product: CASSRADRLANTEAFF.

J is TRBJ2-3 and V is TRBV24-1; 10 bases agree with TRBD1. J lost 2 bases, V lost 6 bases, and 7 bases had no gene match. This CDR3 comprises 16 residues. The V gene's germline CDR1 is KGHDR and CDR2 SFDVKD. The CDR3 DNA sequence: TGTGCCACCAGTTTATCCGGGACAGGGGTCACAGATACGCAGTATTTT. Amino acids: CATSLSGTGVTDTQYF.

The chain couples TRBV9 to TRBJ1-3, with D uncertain. Between the trimmed V and J ends, which lost 0 bases and 3 bases, there was a span of 10 bases. The CDR3 covers 15 residues. Germline CDR1 SGDLS, CDR2 YYNGEE. Written as DNA, the CDR3 is TGTGCCAGCAGCGTAGGGGAGGGAATTGGAAACACCATATATTTT. Translating gives CASSVGEGIGNTIYF.

The chain has TRBV7-3 and TRBJ2-1; 9 positions match TRBD2. This CDR3 has 17 amino acids. V lost 1 base to trimming and J lost 7 bases; unmatched junction nucleotides: 11. Looked up from germline, CDR1 is SGHTA and CDR2 is FQGTGA. The CDR3 protein is CASSLISGGRARNEQFF. The CDR3 DNA reads TGTGCCAGCAGCTTAATTTCCGGCGGGAGGGCCCGGAATGAGCAGTTCTTC.

The gene calls are TRBV19 and TRBJ1-3; D unresolved. V shed 3 bases and J shed 2 bases, with 8 bases lying between them. Germline values: CDR1 LNHDA, CDR2 SQIVND (reference sequence). The CDR3 covers 14 residues. CDR3 amino acids: CASSIGQPGNTIYF. The CDR3 bases are TGTGCCAGTAGTATTGGGCAGCCTGGAAACACCATATATTTT.

The chain couples TRBV19 to TRBJ1-3; D call uncertain. The V gene lost 5 bases and the J gene lost 1 base, with 9 bases spanning the gap. Germline CDR1 LNHDA, CDR2 SQIVND (reference sequence). The CDR3 loop spans 14 amino acids. For the CDR3, the DNA is TGTGCCAGTAGTTCCCCTCAGTCTGGAAACACCATATATTTT. Translated: CASSSPQSGNTIYF.

The chain is built from TRBV27 and TRBJ2-7, with TRBD1 matching over 9 bases. The J segment lost 5 bases and the V segment lost 5 bases, leaving 7 bases of the junction unmatched. This CDR3 is 14 amino acids long. Per the germline V gene, CDR1 is MNHEY and CDR2 is SMNVEV (reference sequence). In DNA form, the CDR3 reads TGTGCCAGCAGTACCCGGGACAGGGCAAACGAGCAGTACTTC. It codes for CASSTRDRANEQYF.

The chain links TRBV7-3 to TRBJ1-1; D gene ambiguous. Germline V CDR1 and CDR2: SGHTA, FQGTGA. The CDR3 runs to 12 residues. The ends were cut back, 5 bases at V and 5 bases at J, with 9 bases in the middle. The DNA for the CDR3 is TGTGCCAGCAGCCCCGGCGGGACTGAAGCTTTCTTT. Protein sequence: CASSPGGTEAFF.

V gene TRBV2 combines with J gene TRBJ2-4, with 7 positions matching TRBD2. Germline V gene lookup returns CDR1 SNHLY and CDR2 FYNNEI. V gave up 6 bases and J gave up 3 bases; unmatched junction bases: 2. The CDR3 contains 13 residues. CDR3 sequence reads: CASRRDYKNIQYF. The CDR3 DNA reads as TGTGCCAGCAGGCGGGACTACAAAAACATTCAGTACTTC.

The chain uses TRBV6-5 and TRBJ1-2, with D perhaps TRBD1 (5 bases). The CDR3 runs to 15 residues. Trimming stripped 4 bases from V and 0 bases from J, with 12 bases between. Germline V gene data show CDR1 as MNHEY and CDR2 as SVGAGI. CDR3 amino acids: CASSLGGATNYGYTF. For the CDR3, the DNA is TGTGCCAGCAGTTTAGGCGGGGCTACTAACTATGGCTACACCTTC.

The V call is TRBV12-3 or TRBV12-4, the J call TRBJ2-1; 7 bases are a match to TRBD2. This CDR3 has 13 residues. After removal of 7 bases from V and 7 bases from J, the junction contained 7 bases not matched to a gene. The CDR3, as DNA: TGTGCCAGCAAGGGCGGGAGAGTAAATGAGCAGTTCTTC. It translates to CASKGGRVNEQFF.

This chain connects TRBV7-8 to TRBJ1-3; D possibly corresponds to TRBD1 (5 bases). Looked up from germline, CDR1 is SGHVS and CDR2 is FQNEAQ. The V end was cut by 5 bases, the J end by 2 bases, with 16 bases between. The CDR3 is 16 residues long. DNA of the CDR3: TGTGCCAGCAGCATTCACATAGGGGCGGCTGGAAACACCATATATTTT. Protein: CASSIHIGAAGNTIYF.